Listed here are 11 T cell receptor beta chains from one sample, sequenced in a study of blood T cell repertoires in COVID-19. The repertoire was sequenced with immunoSEQ multiplex PCR; TCRdb's copy has only in-frame clones and lacks some. The sample records around 260,000 clones, about 86% being singletons. Sequenced input: PBMCs or T cells enriched from blood (not recorded which). Every receptor here comes from a man aged 25 to 40 with acute COVID-19.

This clone was detected only once. The CDR3 region is CASSYPPGTGLYEQYV. The CDR3 DNA reads TGTGCCAGCAGTTACCCCCCTGGGACAGGTCTCTACGAGCAGTACGTC. The chain carries TRBV6-2 or TRBV6-3 and TRBJ2-7; 8 positions agree with TRBD1. This CDR3 comprises 16 residues. V lost 2 bases and J lost 3; bases outside the gene matches: 9. Per the germline V gene, CDR1 is MNHEY and CDR2 is SVGEGT.

This rearrangement joins TRBV13 to TRBJ2-5; 9 bases fit TRBD1. Germline V gene lookup returns CDR1 PRHDT and CDR2 FYEKMQ (reference sequence). With V trimmed by 4 bases and J by 7 bases, 7 bases remained unmatched. The length of the CDR3 is 14 residues. Here the CDR3 DNA reads TGTGCCAGCAGCTCGCCACCGGGACAGGGGACCCAGTACTTC. This translates into CASSSPPGQGTQYF. The full variable domain, with the rest looked up from reference TRBV13 and TRBJ2-5, is AAGVIQSPRHLIKEKRETATLKCYPIPRHDTVYWYQQGPGQDPQFLISFYEKMQSDKGSIPDRFSAQQFSDYHSELNMSSLELGDSALYFCASSSPPGQGTQYFGPGTRLLVL.

The chain carries TRBV30 and TRBJ1-2; D remains ambiguous. CDR1 and CDR2 (germline): GTSNPN, SVGIG (reference sequence). The CDR3 covers 13 residues. V shed 5 bases and J shed 0 bases, with 10 bases lying between them. The CDR3 coding sequence is TGTGCCTGGGATCGAGACACTAACTATGGCTACACCTTC. Encoded protein: CAWDRDTNYGYTF.

The chain combines TRBV6-5 with TRBJ1-2; unclear D gene. V dropped 1 base and J dropped 0 bases, with 3 bases sitting between them. The germline gives CDR1 MNHEY, CDR2 SVGAGI. The CDR3 consists of 13 residues. CDR3 sequence (DNA): TGTGCCAGCAGTTACTTAGCTAACTATGGCTACACCTTC. Translation: CASSYLANYGYTF.

The V and J genes are TRBV28 and TRBJ1-3; D remains ambiguous. CDR1 and CDR2 from the germline V gene are MDHEN and SYDVKM. Trimming removed 7 bases at V and 2 bases at J, with 9 bases between. The CDR3 runs to 13 residues. CDR3 nucleotide sequence: TGTGCCAGCAAGAGCTCTCCTGGAAACACCATATATTTT. This gives the protein CASKSSPGNTIYF.

The V and J genes are TRBV7-8 and TRBJ2-1; 11 bases match TRBD2. Trimming at V came to 3 bases and at J to 9 bases, leaving 13 bases not matched to a gene. CDR1 is SGHVS and CDR2 is FQNEAQ in the germline V gene. The CDR3 sequence is 17 residues long. This CDR3 is CASSFPLFSGRGGEQFF. The CDR3 DNA sequence: TGTGCCAGCAGCTTCCCGTTATTTAGCGGGAGGGGGGGTGAGCAGTTCTTC.

This clone showed up just once. The chain has TRBV29-1 and TRBJ2-5; 11 positions agree with TRBD1. The germline V gene encodes CDR1 SQVTM and CDR2 ANQGSEA. The CDR3 spans 14 residues. Unmatched junction bases numbered 6, after V lost 4 bases and J lost 5 bases. CDR3 bases: TGCAGCGTTGGGGGGACAGGGGGGATTGAGACCCAGTACTTC. This gives the protein CSVGGTGGIETQYF.

The genes are TRBV5-1 and TRBJ1-3; no clear D gene. Germline assignment: CDR1 SGHRS and CDR2 YFSETQ. Trimming shortened V by 4 bases and J by 0 bases, and 8 bases separated the two germline ends. This CDR3 has 14 amino acids. The CDR3 DNA sequence: TGCGCCAGCAGCCCCGACAACTCTGGAAACACCATATATTTT. It yields the protein CASSPDNSGNTIYF.

The chain employs TRBV2 and TRBJ1-5; D uncertain. V lost 7 bases and J 7 bases, leaving 14 bases between the germline ends. CDR1 and CDR2 from the germline V gene are SNHLY and FYNNEI. The length of the CDR3 is 13 residues. The CDR3 is CASTGWVRQPQHF. The CDR3 coding sequence is TGTGCCAGCACCGGCTGGGTGAGGCAGCCCCAGCATTTT.

This clone has just a few counts. The chain uses TRBV11-2 and TRBJ2-2; D is uncertain. Germline V gives CDR1 SGHAT, CDR2 FQNNGV. The CDR3 extends over 13 amino acids. Trimming took 1 base from V and 5 from J, leaving 5 bases between them. CDR3: CASSLGATGELFF. DNA for the CDR3: TGTGCCAGCAGCTTAGGTGCGACCGGGGAGCTGTTTTTT.

J is TRBJ1-4 and V is TRBV29-1; possibly TRBD1 for D (5 bases). Trimming left V 4 bases short and J 8 bases short, with 17 bases between. Germline V lookup: CDR1 SQVTM, CDR2 ANQGSEA. The CDR3 loop spans 14 amino acids. CDR3 protein: CSVGTRAGGEKLFF. CDR3 DNA sequence: TGCAGCGTTGGAACCAGGGCAGGAGGGGAAAAACTGTTTTTT.